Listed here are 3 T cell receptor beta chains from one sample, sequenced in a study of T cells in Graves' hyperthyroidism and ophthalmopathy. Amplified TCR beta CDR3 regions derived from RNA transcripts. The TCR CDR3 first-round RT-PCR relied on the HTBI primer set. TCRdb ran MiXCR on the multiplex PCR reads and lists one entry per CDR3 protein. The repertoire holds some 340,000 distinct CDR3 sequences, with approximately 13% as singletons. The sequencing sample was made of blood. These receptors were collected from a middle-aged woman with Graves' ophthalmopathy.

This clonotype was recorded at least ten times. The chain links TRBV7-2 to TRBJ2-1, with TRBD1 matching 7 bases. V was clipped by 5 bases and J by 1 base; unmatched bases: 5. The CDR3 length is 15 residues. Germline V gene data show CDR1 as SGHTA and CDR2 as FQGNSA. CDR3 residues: CASSHHRGSYNEQFF. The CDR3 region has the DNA TGTGCCAGCAGCCACCACAGGGGATCCTACAATGAGCAGTTCTTC.

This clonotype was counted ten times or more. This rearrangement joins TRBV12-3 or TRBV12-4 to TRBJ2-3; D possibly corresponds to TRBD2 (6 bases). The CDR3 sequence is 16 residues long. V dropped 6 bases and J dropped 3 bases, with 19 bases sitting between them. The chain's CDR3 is CASSSQPKLATDTQYF. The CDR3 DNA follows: TGTGCCAGCAGCTCCCAACCTAAACTAGCTACAGATACGCAGTATTTT.

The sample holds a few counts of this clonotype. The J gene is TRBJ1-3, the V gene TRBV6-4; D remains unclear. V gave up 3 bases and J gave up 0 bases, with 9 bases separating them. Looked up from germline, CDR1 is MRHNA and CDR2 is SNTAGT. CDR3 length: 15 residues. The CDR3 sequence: CASSDKLRSGNTIYF. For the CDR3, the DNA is TGTGCCAGCAGTGATAAACTGCGCTCTGGAAACACCATATATTTT.